This TCR beta chain was obtained from a study of blood T cells in healthy people across ages. The CDR3 is made up of 16 amino acids. V gave up 5 bases and J gave up 9 bases; unmatched junction bases: 10. Per germline, CDR1 MNHEY and CDR2 SMNVEV (reference sequence). The use of a sample-barcoded 5' primer and a J-beta primer mix characterized a second PCR of roughly 6 to 12 cycles. Each CDR3 protein gets one entry after TCRdb re-called the 5' RACE reads with MiXCR. Among over 1,300,000 distinct CDR3 sequences, 59% were seen once, and the ten largest hold 6.5% to 8%. Only a few counts were recorded for this clonotype.

The sequence was obtained from a man aged 18 to 30 in good health. The sample was blood. The rearrangement links TRBV27 to TRBJ2-1, with TRBD2 identical over 13 bases. The CDR3 is CASSPSGLAGVGEQFF. DNA of the CDR3: TGTGCCAGCAGTCCCAGCGGACTAGCGGGAGTGGGTGAGCAGTTCTTC.